These 15 T cell receptor beta chains share one sample of origin, sequenced in a study of regulatory T cells in long-lasting Graves disease. Time point here: persistent/refractory GD, antithyroid drugs over 5 years with positive TRAb. Preparation of the TCR library used RNA extracted from PBMCs. Libraries of TCR beta came from iRepertoire HTBI primers plus Arm-PCR of CDR3 regions. TCRdb used MiXCR to reprocess the multiplex PCR reads, holding one entry per CDR3 protein. The table has about 450,000 distinct CDR3 sequences, roughly a quarter seen once; the top ten hold approximately 26%. The sequencing here drew on peripheral blood mononuclear cells (PBMCs), taken when the disease was refractory, from a patient treated with antithyroid drugs. These TCRs come from a female donor with Graves disease.

At least ten counts were recorded for this clonotype. The J gene is TRBJ2-5, the V gene TRBV12-3 or TRBV12-4, with D hard to call. Trimming took off 8 bases at V and 5 bases at J, with 12 bases between the two ends. The CDR3 totals 12 residues. CDR3 sequence reads: CASSHLKETQYF. As DNA, the CDR3 is TGTGCCAGCTCCCATCTAAAGGAGACCCAGTACTTC.

V is TRBV28 and J is TRBJ2-7, with D uncertain. This CDR3 has 14 amino acids. V lost 1 base, J lost 7 bases, and 14 bases lay in between. CDR1 and CDR2 (germline): MDHEN, SYDVKM. CDR3 sequence reads: CASSLSQSLGEQYF. CDR3 nucleotide sequence: TGTGCCAGCAGTTTATCTCAGAGCCTTGGAGAGCAGTACTTC.

The chain is built from TRBV5-1 and TRBJ1-1, with D perhaps matching TRBD1 (5 bases). Germline V CDR1 and CDR2: SGHRS, YFSETQ. Trimming removed 5 bases from V and 1 base from J, with 9 bases in between. There are 13 residues in the CDR3. DNA for the CDR3: TGCGCCAGCAGAGGACACCAGAACACTGAAGCTTTCTTT. Residues: CASRGHQNTEAFF.

J is TRBJ1-2 and V is TRBV6-9; tentatively, D is TRBD1 (5 bases). Germline V gene lookup returns CDR1 MNHGY and CDR2 SVAAGI. Trimming removed 3 bases at V and 6 bases at J, with 32 bases between. The length of the CDR3 is 20 residues. For the CDR3, the DNA is TGTGCCAGCAGTTACACGATGAAGGGGTTTTTCCTCGGTGATGATGATGGCTACACCTTC. Its protein product is CASSYTMKGFFLGDDDGYTF.

At least ten counts were recorded for this clonotype. CDR3 amino acids: CASSEVTGGNQPQHF. CDR3 in DNA: TGTGCCAGCAGTGAGGTTACAGGGGGCAATCAGCCCCAGCATTTT. The chain carries TRBV2 and TRBJ1-5; TRBD1 agrees at 7 bases. This CDR3 spans 15 amino acids. CDR1 and CDR2 from the germline V gene are SNHLY and FYNNEI. The junction had 4 bases not matched to a gene; V was cut back by 3 bases and J by 2 bases.

J is TRBJ1-5 and V is TRBV15, with D maybe TRBD1 (5 bases). Trimming took 0 bases from V and 4 from J, leaving 10 bases between them. The CDR3 runs 15 residues. Germline V CDR1 and CDR2: LNHNV, YYDKDF (reference sequence). The CDR3 DNA reads as TGTGCCACCAGCAGAGATCGGGCAGGGAATCAGCCCCAGCATTTT. Amino acids: CATSRDRAGNQPQHF.

The sample holds a few counts of this clonotype. The chain carries TRBV2 and TRBJ1-5; no clear D gene. The ends were cut back, 2 bases at V and 3 bases at J, with 8 bases in the middle. Germline-derived CDR1 and CDR2 are SNHLY and FYNNEI. The CDR3 extends over 14 amino acids. As DNA, the CDR3 is TGTGCCAGCAGTGAAATTATGCCCAATCAGCCCCAGCATTTT. Translation gives CASSEIMPNQPQHF.

This clonotype showed up just a few times. The rearrangement links TRBV12-3 or TRBV12-4 to TRBJ2-4, with 8 positions matching TRBD1. The J segment lost 0 bases and the V segment lost 5 bases, leaving 6 bases of the junction unmatched. The CDR3 runs 16 residues. Here the CDR3 reads CASSPGQGAAKNIQYF. Written as DNA, the CDR3 is TGTGCCAGCAGTCCAGGACAGGGAGCAGCCAAAAACATTCAGTACTTC.

This clonotype was found once. The chain combines TRBV19 with TRBJ1-2; D not certain. The CDR3 is 17 residues long. Per germline, CDR1 LNHDA and CDR2 SQIVND (reference sequence). Trimming left V 7 bases short and J 4 bases short, with 25 bases between. The CDR3 sequence is CASTLWGMGAGVYGYTF. DNA for the CDR3: TGTGCCAGTACCCTTTGGGGAATGGGAGCCGGAGTCTATGGCTACACCTTC.

Only a few counts were recorded for this clonotype. The chain uses TRBV12-3 or TRBV12-4 and TRBJ2-7; D possibly corresponds to TRBD1 (6 bases). The V end was cut by 3 bases, the J end by 0 bases, with 9 bases between. The CDR3 is made up of 14 amino acids. The CDR3 is CASSFRGLSYEQYF. The CDR3 nucleotides read TGTGCCAGCAGTTTCAGGGGTCTCTCCTACGAGCAGTACTTC.

Only one count was recorded for this clonotype. The chain couples TRBV19 to TRBJ1-5, with D possibly TRBD1 on 6 matching bases. The germline V and J ends were trimmed by 4 bases and 4 bases, with 14 bases remaining between them. Per germline, CDR1 LNHDA and CDR2 SQIVND (reference sequence). CDR3 length: 15 residues. The CDR3 region has the DNA TGTGCCAGTAGTAATCTCAGGGGCCGGAATCAGCCCCAGCATTTT. Protein: CASSNLRGRNQPQHF.

This clonotype came up once. The chain recombines TRBV28 with TRBJ2-1, with 9 bases aligning to TRBD1. Germline V CDR1 and CDR2: MDHEN, SYDVKM. CDR3 length equals 17 residues. V was pared by 0 bases and J by 3 bases, with 6 bases of the junction left unmatched. The CDR3 DNA is TGTGCCAGCAGTTTATGGTCCGGGACAGGGAGCTACAATGAGCAGTTCTTC. Translating it yields CASSLWSGTGSYNEQFF. Using reference TRBV28 and TRBJ2-1 for the parts outside the CDR3, the full variable domain is DVKVTQSSRYLVKRTGEKVFLECVQDMDHENMFWYRQDPGLGLRLIYFSYDVKMKEKGDIPEGYSVSREKKERFSLILESASTNQTSMYLCASSLWSGTGSYNEQFFGPGTRLTVL.

The rearrangement links TRBV7-2 to TRBJ2-7, with 9 bases identical to TRBD1. The CDR3 loop spans 15 amino acids. V trimming: 5 bases; J trimming: 2 bases; junction bases outside the gene matches: 7. CDR1 and CDR2 (germline): SGHTA, FQGNSA. The CDR3 region has the DNA TGTGCCAGCAGCCCTGCCGGGACAGGGCCCTACGAGCAGTACTTC. It specifies CASSPAGTGPYEQYF.

This clonotype came up many times. The rearrangement uses TRBV6-2 or TRBV6-3 and TRBJ2-7; 7 nucleotides align to TRBD2. Trimming at V came to 2 bases and at J to 5 bases, leaving 12 bases not matched to a gene. CDR3 size: 16 residues. From germline, CDR1 is MNHEY and CDR2 SVGEGT. The CDR3 DNA sequence: TGTGCCAGCAGTTACGATTTCACGGGAGGACGGAACGAGCAGTACTTC. This sequence encodes CASSYDFTGGRNEQYF.

This clonotype has more than one count but fewer than ten. The DNA of the CDR3 is TGCGCCAGCAGCTTGTGGGGGGACAGGGTCGGCTCACCCCTCCACTTT. Protein: CASSLWGDRVGSPLHF. This sequence joins TRBV5-1 and TRBJ1-6; 9 bases are shared with TRBD1. Germline V gives CDR1 SGHRS, CDR2 YFSETQ. This CDR3 is built from 16 residues. V trimming: 1 base; J trimming: 10 bases; junction bases outside the gene matches: 9.